The rows below give T cell receptor beta chains drawn from one sample of a study of regulatory T cells in long-lasting Graves disease. TCRdb passed the multiplex PCR reads through MiXCR, listing each CDR3 protein once. The data contain about 520,000 distinct CDR3 sequences, about 12% of them singletons. These data also formed part of another study, on T cells in Graves' hyperthyroidism and ophthalmopathy.

The material was peripheral blood mononuclear cells (PBMCs), obtained at new diagnosis, from a patient treated with antithyroid drugs. The source of these receptors is a woman aged 30 to 39 with Graves disease. CDR3s include the opening cysteine and the closing phenylalanine or tryptophan. A D gene is named only where the DNA matches it firmly. The listing skips clone size in some rows; elsewhere it reads once, few, many or a size class.

abundance	j_gene	v_gene	d_gene	CDR3aa	CDR3nt
many	TRBJ2-1	TRBV6-1	TRBD2	CASSHSTSGYNNEQFF	TGTGCCAGCAGCCATTCCACTAGCGGGTATAACAATGAGCAGTTCTTC
-	TRBJ2-3	TRBV20-1	TRBD2	CSASSWREGRNTDTQYF	TGCAGTGCTAGCTCTTGGAGGGAGGGCCGGAACACAGATACGCAGTATTTT
-	TRBJ1-5	TRBV6-1	TRBD1	CASIGQAFNQPQHF	TGTGCCAGCATCGGACAGGCATTCAATCAGCCCCAGCATTTT
few	TRBJ2-3	TRBV6-1	TRBD2	CASSQPRLAPDTQYF	TGTGCCAGCAGTCAACCGAGACTAGCGCCAGATACGCAGTATTTT
many	TRBJ2-5	TRBV11-3	-	CASTPGGRETQYF	TGTGCCAGCACCCCAGGGGGGCGCGAGACCCAGTACTTC
many	TRBJ1-4	TRBV29-1	TRBD1	CSVATGGFEKLFF	TGCAGCGTCGCGACAGGGGGCTTTGAAAAACTGTTTTTT
few	TRBJ1-6	TRBV4-3	-	CASSRYNSERAGRYNSPLHF	TGCGCCAGCAGCCGATACAATTCGGAAAGGGCAGGCCGGTATAATTCACCCCTCCACTTT
many	TRBJ2-1	TRBV9	-	CASSVDSYNEQFF	TGTGCCAGCTCAGTAGACTCCTACAATGAGCAGTTCTTC
many	TRBJ2-3	TRBV2	-	CASIRSGMTDTQYF	TGTGCCAGCATAAGGTCAGGGATGACAGATACGCAGTATTTT
many	TRBJ2-1	TRBV4-1	-	CASSQVDGTPTGAHEQFF	TGCGCCAGCAGCCAAGTCGACGGTACCCCTACGGGGGCCCATGAGCAGTTCTTC
-	TRBJ1-5	TRBV20-1	-	CSARDGGRGSNQPQHF	TGCAGTGCTAGAGATGGGGGGAGGGGTAGCAATCAGCCCCAGCATTTT
many	TRBJ2-3	TRBV28	-	CASSPRAGDTQYF	TGTGCCAGCAGCCCCCGGGCTGGAGATACGCAGTATTTT
many	TRBJ2-3	TRBV11-2	TRBD1	CASSPRGQGMNTQYF	TGTGCCAGCAGCCCCCGAGGACAGGGTATGAATACGCAGTATTTT
-	TRBJ2-3	TRBV24-1	-	CATGQSSKTADTQYF	TGTGCCACCGGACAGTCAAGCAAAACCGCAGATACGCAGTATTTC
many	TRBJ2-1	TRBV28	-	CASSRPRQPNNEQFF	TGTGCCAGCAGCCGACCGAGACAACCAAACAATGAGCAGTTCTTC
few	TRBJ2-3	TRBV4-2	-	CASSHSAGSTDTQYF	TGTGCCAGCAGTCACTCTGCCGGTAGCACAGATACGCAGTATTTT
-	TRBJ1-1	TRBV7-2	-	CASSLAFNTEAFF	TGTGCCAGCAGCTTAGCATTTAACACTGAAGCTTTCTTT
few	TRBJ2-7	TRBV6-2/TRBV6-3	-	CASSYSTTGAGSYEQYF	TGTGCCAGCAGTTACTCCACGACGGGAGCGGGCTCCTACGAGCAGTACTTC
many	TRBJ2-7	TRBV12-3/TRBV12-4	-	CASRLGLQQYF	TGTGCCAGCAGACTAGGACTACAACAGTACTTC
-	TRBJ2-2	TRBV30	TRBD1	CASRQGATSGELFF	TGTGCCTCTAGACAGGGGGCGACCAGCGGGGAGCTGTTTTTT
-	TRBJ2-2	TRBV20-1	TRBD2	CSARGRLAANTGELFF	TGCAGTGCTAGAGGAAGACTAGCGGCGAACACCGGGGAGCTGTTTTTT
many	TRBJ2-7	TRBV11-2	TRBD1	CASSRDRVSGGSSYEQYF	TGTGCCAGCAGCAGGGACAGGGTGAGCGGCGGGTCCTCCTACGAGCAGTACTTC
-	TRBJ1-1	TRBV19	-	CASRPLWGLMNTEAFF	TGTGCCAGTCGACCCCTCTGGGGACTCATGAACACTGAAGCTTTCTTT
many	TRBJ1-1	TRBV3-1	-	CASSNGDRRGTEAFF	TGTGCCAGCAGCAACGGTGACAGGCGGGGGACTGAAGCTTTCTTT
-	TRBJ1-4	TRBV7-8	-	CASSFLIPGNEELFF	TGTGCCAGCAGCTTCCTTATCCCTGGGAATGAAGAACTGTTTTTT
-	TRBJ2-2	TRBV11-2	TRBD1	CASQGARVRELFF	TGTGCCAGTCAGGGGGCCAGGGTACGAGAGCTGTTTTTT
many	TRBJ2-7	TRBV6-1	-	CASVSSGYSYEQYF	TGTGCCAGCGTCTCCAGTGGCTATTCCTACGAGCAGTACTTC
few	TRBJ2-3	TRBV19	TRBD2	CASSTSTSGRVVQYF	TGTGCCAGTAGTACTTCGACTAGCGGGAGGGTCGTGCAGTATTTT
-	TRBJ2-7	TRBV7-2	TRBD2	CASTRAWTSGLIEQYF	TGTGCCAGCACCAGGGCTTGGACTAGCGGGTTAATCGAGCAGTACTTC
few	TRBJ2-7	TRBV19	-	CASSTRVNEQYF	TGTGCCAGTAGTACCCGGGTGAACGAGCAGTACTTC
many	TRBJ2-1	TRBV11-2	TRBD2	CASSLISGMNNEQFF	TGTGCCAGCAGCTTGATTAGCGGGATGAACAATGAGCAGTTCTTC
many	TRBJ2-3	TRBV2	TRBD2	CASSEDLAGMNADTQYF	TGTGCCAGCAGTGAAGATCTAGCGGGTATGAACGCAGATACGCAGTATTTT
many	TRBJ2-7	TRBV7-2	-	CASSLQGGDYEQYF	TGTGCCAGCAGCTTACAGGGGGGAGACTACGAGCAGTACTTC
-	TRBJ2-7	TRBV2	-	CASSARGAEGPYEQYF	TGTGCCAGCAGTGCACGGGGCGCAGAGGGGCCCTACGAGCAGTACTTC
many	TRBJ2-4	TRBV2	-	CATRRGIKNIQYF	TGTGCCACCCGACGGGGGATCAAAAACATTCAGTACTTC
many	TRBJ2-7	TRBV12-3/TRBV12-4	-	CASRSTAYEQYF	TGTGCCAGCAGATCGACAGCCTACGAGCAGTACTTC
-	TRBJ2-3	TRBV6-2/TRBV6-3	-	CACSPRMTDTQYF	TGTGCCTGCAGTCCAAGAATGACAGATACGCAGTATTTT
many	TRBJ2-7	TRBV28	-	CASSFSGWRQGTPLSYEQYF	TGTGCCAGCAGTTTTTCCGGATGGCGTCAGGGCACCCCTCTATCCTACGAGCAGTACTTC
-	TRBJ2-7	TRBV19	TRBD2	CASSPERGNYEQYF	TGTGCCAGTAGTCCAGAGCGGGGGAACTACGAGCAGTACTTC
-	TRBJ2-3	TRBV20-1	TRBD2	CSASPGLAGVGTDTQYF	TGCAGTGCCTCCCCTGGACTAGCGGGAGTGGGCACAGATACGCAGTATTTT
many	TRBJ2-5	TRBV27	TRBD2	CASSPLVGVGLESGQETQYF	TGTGCCAGCAGCCCCTTAGTAGGGGTCGGACTAGAGTCAGGGCAAGAGACCCAGTACTTC
-	TRBJ1-4	TRBV7-9	-	CASSRLNKEKLFF	TGTGCCAGCAGCCGCCTTAATAAAGAAAAACTGTTTTTT
few	TRBJ2-2	TRBV25-1	TRBD2	CASSGLTSGSTPGELFF	TGTGCCAGCAGTGGTCTCACTAGCGGGTCGACGCCCGGGGAGCTGTTTTTT
many	TRBJ1-1	TRBV11-2	TRBD1	CASTRTGQVNTEAFF	TGTGCCAGCACCAGGACGGGACAGGTGAACACTGAAGCTTTCTTT
-	TRBJ2-1	TRBV2	-	CASSEGNSGRYNEQFF	TGTGCCAGCAGTGAAGGAAATAGCGGAAGATACAATGAGCAGTTCTTC
many	TRBJ1-5	TRBV7-2	-	CASSKVGGLEPQHF	TGTGCCAGCAGTAAAGTGGGGGGCCTGGAGCCCCAGCATTTT
-	TRBJ1-1	TRBV28	-	CASNQDVTEAFF	TGTGCCAGCAACCAGGATGTCACTGAAGCTTTCTTT
-	TRBJ2-3	TRBV20-1	TRBD2	CGASGLDTRYF	TGCGGTGCTAGCGGGCTAGATACGCGGTATTTT
many	TRBJ1-5	TRBV7-9	-	CASSLQSRPQHF	TGTGCCAGCAGCTTACAAAGTAGGCCCCAGCATTTT
many	TRBJ1-5	TRBV19	-	CASSPWGGYQPQHF	TGTGCCAGTAGTCCCTGGGGTGGGTATCAGCCCCAGCATTTT
many	TRBJ1-4	TRBV20-1	TRBD1	CSASTGANEKLFF	TGCAGTGCTTCGACAGGGGCTAATGAAAAACTGTTTTTT
many	TRBJ1-1	TRBV27	-	CASKRFALNTEAFF	TGTGCCAGCAAGCGGTTCGCTTTGAACACTGAAGCTTTCTTT
-	TRBJ2-7	TRBV6-5	TRBD1	CASSSLGQALSNIQYF	TGTGCCAGCAGTTCCCTCGGACAGGCATTATCCAATATCCAGTACTTC
-	TRBJ1-5	TRBV19	TRBD1	CASTRTGVAHSNQPQHF	TGTGCCAGTACGCGTACAGGGGTGGCCCATAGCAATCAGCCCCAGCATTTT
many	TRBJ2-1	TRBV27	TRBD2	CASSPLGVWLGTSAGNNEQFF	TGTGCCAGCAGTCCCTTGGGGGTGTGGCTGGGGACTAGCGCAGGTAACAATGAGCAGTTCTTC
few	TRBJ1-5	TRBV19	-	CASSLTGVYSNQPQHF	TGTGCCAGTAGCCTGACAGGAGTATATAGCAATCAGCCCCAGCATTTT
many	TRBJ1-2	TRBV12-3/TRBV12-4	-	CASSPGTFLGYTF	TGTGCCAGCAGCCCCGGGACGTTCTTAGGCTACACCTTC
few	TRBJ1-2	TRBV7-2	-	CASSPRTALPGYTF	TGTGCCAGCAGCCCCCGGACCGCACTCCCCGGCTACACCTTC
-	TRBJ1-1	TRBV20-1	-	CSATTLGLEAFF	TGCAGTGCTACGACCTTGGGCCTTGAAGCTTTCTTT
many	TRBJ2-1	TRBV2	TRBD2	CASSETQAGGFYNEQFF	TGTGCCAGCAGTGAAACTCAAGCGGGAGGCTTCTACAATGAGCAGTTCTTC